This T cell receptor (beta chain) stems from a study of T cell clonotyping in hematopoietic cell transplantation. Study-level findings and limits: Recipient TCR diversity dropped after transplant; expanded clonotypes rose from day 30 to 180. Higher Inverse Simpson Index values in graft donor and pretransplant recipient predicted broader posttransplant TCR diversity. Few recipient clonotypes overlapped donors; over 95% were de novo at given depth.

Only in-frame clones appear in the TCRdb table, and some are missing; sequencing was by immunoSEQ multiplex PCR. The profile covers some 30,000 clones, with about 70% appearing a single time and approximately 5.9% taken by the ten largest. Time point indicated: recipient sample about 28 days before transplant, after cytoreduction. In germline, CDR1 is SGHTA, CDR2 FQGNSA. The CDR3 length is 14 residues. Losses at the gene ends were 2 bases for V and 13 bases for J; bases not matched to a gene: 5. As to this clone: Its matching antigen is unknown.

The sequence derives from a man in his fifties with myelodysplastic syndrome. Some clones in this sample may be carry-over from other donors' samples. The material sequenced was peripheral blood mononuclear cells, taken before stem cell transplant. The chain employs TRBV7-2 and TRBJ1-6; 10 nucleotides match TRBD1. The CDR3 reads CASSLKGTGVPLHF. The CDR3 bases are TGTGCCAGCAGCTTAAAAGGGACAGGGGTTCCCCTCCACTTT.